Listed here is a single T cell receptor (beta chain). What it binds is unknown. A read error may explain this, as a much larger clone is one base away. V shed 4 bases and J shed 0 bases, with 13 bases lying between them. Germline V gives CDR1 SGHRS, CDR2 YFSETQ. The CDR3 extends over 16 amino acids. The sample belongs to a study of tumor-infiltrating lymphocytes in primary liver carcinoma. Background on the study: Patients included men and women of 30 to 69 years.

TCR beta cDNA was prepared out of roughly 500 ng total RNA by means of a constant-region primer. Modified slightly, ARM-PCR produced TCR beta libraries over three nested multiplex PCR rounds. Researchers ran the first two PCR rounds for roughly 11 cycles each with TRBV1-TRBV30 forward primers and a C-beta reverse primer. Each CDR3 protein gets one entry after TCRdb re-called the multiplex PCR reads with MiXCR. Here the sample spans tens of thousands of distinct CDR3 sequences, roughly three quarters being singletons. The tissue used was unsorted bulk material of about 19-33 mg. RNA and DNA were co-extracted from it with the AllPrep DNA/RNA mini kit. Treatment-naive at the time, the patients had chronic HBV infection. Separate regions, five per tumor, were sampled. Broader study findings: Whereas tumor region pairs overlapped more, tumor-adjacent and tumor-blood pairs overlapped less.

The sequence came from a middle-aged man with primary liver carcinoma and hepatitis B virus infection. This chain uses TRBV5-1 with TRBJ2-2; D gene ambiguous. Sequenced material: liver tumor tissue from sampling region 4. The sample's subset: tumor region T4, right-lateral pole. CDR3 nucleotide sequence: TGCGCCAGCAGCATGGATGGCCGACCGAACACCGGGGAGCTGTTTTTT. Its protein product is CASSMDGRPNTGELFF.